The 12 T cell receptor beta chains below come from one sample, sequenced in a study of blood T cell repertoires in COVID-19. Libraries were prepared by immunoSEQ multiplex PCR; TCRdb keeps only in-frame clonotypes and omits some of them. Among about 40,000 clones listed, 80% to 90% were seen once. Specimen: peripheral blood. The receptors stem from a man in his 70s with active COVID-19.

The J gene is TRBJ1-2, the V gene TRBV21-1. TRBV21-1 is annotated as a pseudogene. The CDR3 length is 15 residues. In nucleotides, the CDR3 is TGTGCCAGCAGCAAAGGGGCGCGCCGGCGGGATGGCTACACCTTC. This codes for CASSKGARRRDGYTF.

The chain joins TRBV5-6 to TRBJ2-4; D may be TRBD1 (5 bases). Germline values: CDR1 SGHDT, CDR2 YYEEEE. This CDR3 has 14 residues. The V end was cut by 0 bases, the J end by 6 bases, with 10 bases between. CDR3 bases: TGTGCCAGCAGCTTGGAGGGGCAAGTAAACATTCAGTACTTC. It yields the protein CASSLEGQVNIQYF.

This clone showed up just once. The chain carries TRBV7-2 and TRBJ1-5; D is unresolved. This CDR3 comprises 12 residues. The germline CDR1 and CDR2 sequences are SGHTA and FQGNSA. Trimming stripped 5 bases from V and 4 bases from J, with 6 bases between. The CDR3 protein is CASSRVNQPQHF. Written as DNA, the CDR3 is TGTGCCAGCAGCCGAGTAAATCAGCCCCAGCATTTT. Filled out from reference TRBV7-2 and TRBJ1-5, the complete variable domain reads GAGVSQSPSNKVTEKGKDVELRCDPISGHTALYWYRQSLGQGLEFLIYFQGNSAPDKSGLPSDRFSAERTGGSVSTLTIQRTQQEDSAVYLCASSRVNQPQHFGDGTRLSIL.

CDR3 in DNA: TGTGCCAGCAGCCGAAGGGGGCGGGACGGTTCCTACAATGAGCAGTTCTTC. Encoded protein: CASSRRGRDGSYNEQFF. The chain couples TRBV27 to TRBJ2-1, with D perhaps matching TRBD1 (7 bases). Per the germline V gene, CDR1 is MNHEY and CDR2 is SMNVEV (reference sequence). Trimming pared 6 bases from V and 1 base from J, leaving 19 bases between. CDR3 length: 17 amino acids.

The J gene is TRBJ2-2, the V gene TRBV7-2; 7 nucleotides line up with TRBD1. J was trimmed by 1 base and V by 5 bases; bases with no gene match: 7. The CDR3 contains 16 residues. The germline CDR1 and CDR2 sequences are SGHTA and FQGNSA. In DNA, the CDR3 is TGTGCCAGCAGCCGCCTAAGGGGGCTGAACACCGGGGAGCTGTTTTTT. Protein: CASSRLRGLNTGELFF. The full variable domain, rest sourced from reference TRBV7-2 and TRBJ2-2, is GAGVSQSPSNKVTEKGKDVELRCDPISGHTALYWYRQSLGQGLEFLIYFQGNSAPDKSGLPSDRFSAERTGGSVSTLTIQRTQQEDSAVYLCASSRLRGLNTGELFFGEGSRLTVL.

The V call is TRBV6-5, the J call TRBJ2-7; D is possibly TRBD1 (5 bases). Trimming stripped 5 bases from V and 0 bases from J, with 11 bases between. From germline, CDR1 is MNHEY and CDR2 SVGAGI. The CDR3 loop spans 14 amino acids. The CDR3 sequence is CASSRQLSSYEQYF. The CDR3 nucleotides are TGTGCCAGCAGTCGACAGCTGAGCTCCTACGAGCAGTACTTC.

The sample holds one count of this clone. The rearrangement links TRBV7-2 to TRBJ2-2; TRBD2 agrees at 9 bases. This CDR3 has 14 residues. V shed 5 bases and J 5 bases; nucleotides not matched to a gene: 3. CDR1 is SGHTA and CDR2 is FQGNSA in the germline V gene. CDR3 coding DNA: TGTGCCAGCAGCCCTCTAGCGGGGACCGGGGAGCTGTTTTTT. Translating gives CASSPLAGTGELFF.

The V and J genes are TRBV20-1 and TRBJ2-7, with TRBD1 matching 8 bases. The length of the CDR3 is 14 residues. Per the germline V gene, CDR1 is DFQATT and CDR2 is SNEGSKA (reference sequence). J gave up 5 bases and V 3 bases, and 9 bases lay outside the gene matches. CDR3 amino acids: CSASSPGTGNEQYF. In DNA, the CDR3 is TGCAGTGCTAGTAGCCCCGGGACAGGCAACGAGCAGTACTTC.

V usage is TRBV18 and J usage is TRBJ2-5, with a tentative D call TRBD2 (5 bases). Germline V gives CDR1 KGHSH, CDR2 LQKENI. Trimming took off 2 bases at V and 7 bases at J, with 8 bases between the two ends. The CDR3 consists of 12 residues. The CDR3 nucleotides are TGTGCCAGCTCACCAGCTCGGGGGACCCAGTACTTC. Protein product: CASSPARGTQYF.

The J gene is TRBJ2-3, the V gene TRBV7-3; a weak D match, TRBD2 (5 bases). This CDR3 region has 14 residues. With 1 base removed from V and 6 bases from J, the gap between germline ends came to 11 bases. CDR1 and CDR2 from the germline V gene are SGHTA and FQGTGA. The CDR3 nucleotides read TGTGCCAGCAGCTTAAGTCTAGCCTCGGATACGCAGTATTTT. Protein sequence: CASSLSLASDTQYF.

DNA for the CDR3: TGTGCCAGCAGCGTAGGACAGGGGGATTCACCCCTCCACTTT. Its protein is CASSVGQGDSPLHF. The chain has TRBV9 and TRBJ1-6; the match to TRBD1 covers 9 bases. This CDR3 has 14 amino acids. Germline V CDR1 and CDR2: SGDLS, YYNGEE. V lost 0 bases to trimming and J lost 8 bases; unmatched junction nucleotides: 0. Based on the CDR3 plus reference TRBV9 and TRBJ1-6, the full variable domain is DSGVTQTPKHLITATGQRVTLRCSPRSGDLSVYWYQQSLDQGLQFLIQYYNGEERAKGNILERFSAQQFPDLHSELNLSSLELGDSALYFCASSVGQGDSPLHFGNGTRLTVT.

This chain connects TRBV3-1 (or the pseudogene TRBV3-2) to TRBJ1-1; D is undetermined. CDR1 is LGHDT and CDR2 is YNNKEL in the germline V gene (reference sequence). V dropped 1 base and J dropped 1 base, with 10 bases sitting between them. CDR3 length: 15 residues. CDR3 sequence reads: CASSQATIWNTEAFF. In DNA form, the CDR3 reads TGTGCCAGCAGCCAAGCAACTATCTGGAACACTGAAGCTTTCTTT.